Included here is one TCR beta chain sequence, with context. Its antigen remains unidentified. This specimen belongs to a study of human T cells and chemical hapten exposure. About the study: 2% DPC applied to a 2 cm by 2 cm arm area sensitized donors.

In the library, unique molecular identifiers were attached to individual cDNA molecules. TCRdb called the RACE reads again in MiXCR, with one record for every CDR3 protein. The table records 60,000 or so distinct CDR3 sequences, over 9% of them present only once. Time point indicated: pre-sensitization, week 0. The treatment here: therapeutic diphenylcyclopropenone sensitization with weekly scalp DPC. Points from the study as a whole: Alopecia affecting every donor means their immune response may not match healthy people's. Relative to control repertoires, expanded TCRs gave rise to significantly more large CDR3 similarity clusters.

The CDR3 covers 16 residues. J was trimmed by 4 bases and V by 6 bases; bases with no gene match: 8. The sequence came from a middle-aged man with alopecia areata. Some clones in this sample may be carry-over from other donors' samples. Source: whole blood, taken in connection with sensitization to the hapten diphenylcyclopropenone (DPC). The gene calls are TRBV12-3 or TRBV12-4 and TRBJ2-1, with 11 positions matching TRBD2. In DNA form, the CDR3 reads TGTGCCAGCAGCCCCCAGACTAGCGGGATATACAATGAGCAGTTCTTC. Its protein is CASSPQTSGIYNEQFF.